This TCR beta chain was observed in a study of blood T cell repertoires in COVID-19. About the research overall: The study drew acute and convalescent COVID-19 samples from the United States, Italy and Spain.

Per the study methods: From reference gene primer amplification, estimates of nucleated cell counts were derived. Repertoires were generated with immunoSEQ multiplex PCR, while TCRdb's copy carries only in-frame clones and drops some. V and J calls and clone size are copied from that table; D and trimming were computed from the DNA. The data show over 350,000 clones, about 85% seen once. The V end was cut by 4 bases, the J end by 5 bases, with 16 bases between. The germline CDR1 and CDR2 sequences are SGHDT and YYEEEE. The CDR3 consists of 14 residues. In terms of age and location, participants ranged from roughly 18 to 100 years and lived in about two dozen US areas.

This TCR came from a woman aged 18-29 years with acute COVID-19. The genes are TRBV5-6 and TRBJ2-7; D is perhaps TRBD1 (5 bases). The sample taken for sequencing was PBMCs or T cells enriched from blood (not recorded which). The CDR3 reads CASSPPGRAHEQYF. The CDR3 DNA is TGTGCCAGCAGCCCCCCCGGCAGGGCCCACGAGCAGTACTTC.